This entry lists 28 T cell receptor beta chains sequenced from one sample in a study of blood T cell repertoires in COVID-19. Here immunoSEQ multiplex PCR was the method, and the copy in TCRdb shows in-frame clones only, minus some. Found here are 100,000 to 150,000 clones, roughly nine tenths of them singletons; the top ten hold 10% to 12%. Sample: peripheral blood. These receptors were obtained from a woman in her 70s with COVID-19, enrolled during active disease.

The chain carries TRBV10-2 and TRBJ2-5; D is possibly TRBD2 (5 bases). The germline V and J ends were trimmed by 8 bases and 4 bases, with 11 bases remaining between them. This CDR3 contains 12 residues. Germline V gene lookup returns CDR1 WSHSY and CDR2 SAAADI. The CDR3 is CASQDWGETQYF. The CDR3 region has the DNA TGCGCCAGCCAGGACTGGGGAGAGACCCAGTACTTC.

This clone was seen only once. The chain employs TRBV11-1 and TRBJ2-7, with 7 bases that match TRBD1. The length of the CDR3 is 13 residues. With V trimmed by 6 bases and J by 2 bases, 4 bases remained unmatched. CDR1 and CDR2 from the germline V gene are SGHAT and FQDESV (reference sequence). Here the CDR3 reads CASRSTGTYEQYF. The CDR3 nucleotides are TGTGCCAGCAGGTCGACAGGGACCTACGAGCAGTACTTC.

The CDR3 sequence: CASFSGGAVGVDTQYF. As DNA, the CDR3 is TGCGCCAGCTTTAGCGGGGGGGCCGTCGGGGTAGATACGCAGTATTTT. The chain joins TRBV5-1 to TRBJ2-3; 11 bases map to TRBD2. The CDR3 is 16 residues long. Per germline, CDR1 SGHRS and CDR2 YFSETQ. With V trimmed by 7 bases and J by 5 bases, 12 bases remained unmatched.

The CDR3 coding sequence is TGTGCCATTGTCAGTGTCGCCACTGAAGCTTTCTTT. Encoded protein: CAIVSVATEAFF. This chain uses TRBV7-2 with TRBJ1-1; D is unclear. V gave up 10 bases and J gave up 4 bases, with 13 bases separating them. Germline CDR1 SGHTA, CDR2 FQGNSA. The CDR3 spans 12 residues. Full variable domain (rest looked up from reference TRBV7-2 and TRBJ1-1): GAGVSQSPSNKVTEKGKDVELRCDPISGHTALYWYRQSLGQGLEFLIYFQGNSAPDKSGLPSDRFSAERTGGSVSTLTIQRTQQEDSAVYLCAIVSVATEAFFGQGTRLTVV.

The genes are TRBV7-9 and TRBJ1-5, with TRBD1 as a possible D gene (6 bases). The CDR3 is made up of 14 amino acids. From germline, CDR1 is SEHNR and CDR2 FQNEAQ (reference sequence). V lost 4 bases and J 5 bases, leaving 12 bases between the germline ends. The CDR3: CASSSDRSDQPQHF. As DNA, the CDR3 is TGTGCCAGCAGCTCAGACAGGTCAGATCAGCCCCAGCATTTT.

CDR3 DNA sequence: TGTGCCAGCAGCTTGGTGGGCAGCTACGAGCAGTACTTC. Its protein product is CASSLVGSYEQYF. V is TRBV5-6 and J is TRBJ2-7; D uncertain. Trimming removed 0 bases at V and 3 bases at J, with 7 bases between. CDR3 length: 13 amino acids. Germline V gives CDR1 SGHDT, CDR2 YYEEEE.

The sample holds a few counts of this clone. The CDR3 protein is CASSEAVAFGNTIYF. The CDR3 coding sequence is TGTGCCAGCAGTGAAGCGGTGGCTTTTGGAAACACCATATATTTT. The rearrangement joins TRBV6-1 to TRBJ1-3; D is ambiguous. The CDR3 is made up of 15 amino acids. Between the trimmed V and J ends, which lost 0 bases and 3 bases, there was a span of 9 bases. CDR1 is MNHNS, CDR2 SASEGT, per germline.

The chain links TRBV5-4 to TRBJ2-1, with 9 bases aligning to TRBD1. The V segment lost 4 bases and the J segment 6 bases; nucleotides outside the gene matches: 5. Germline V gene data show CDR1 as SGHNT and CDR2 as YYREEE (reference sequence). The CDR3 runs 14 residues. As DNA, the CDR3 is TGTGCCAGCAGCGCCGGGACAGGGTCCAATGAGCAGTTCTTC. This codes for CASSAGTGSNEQFF. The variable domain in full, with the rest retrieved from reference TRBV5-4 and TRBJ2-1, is ETGVTQSPTHLIKTRGQQVTLRCSSQSGHNTVSWYQQALGQGPQFIFQYYREEENGRGNFPPRFSGLQFPNYSSELNVNALELDDSALYLCASSAGTGSNEQFFGPGTRLTVL.

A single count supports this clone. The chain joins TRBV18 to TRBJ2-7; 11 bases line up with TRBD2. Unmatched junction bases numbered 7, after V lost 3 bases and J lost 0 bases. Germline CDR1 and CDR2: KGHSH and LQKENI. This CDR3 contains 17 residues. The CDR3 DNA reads TGTGCCAGCTCACCCCTAGCGGGGGGCCCCAGCTCCTACGAGCAGTACTTC. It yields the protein CASSPLAGGPSSYEQYF.

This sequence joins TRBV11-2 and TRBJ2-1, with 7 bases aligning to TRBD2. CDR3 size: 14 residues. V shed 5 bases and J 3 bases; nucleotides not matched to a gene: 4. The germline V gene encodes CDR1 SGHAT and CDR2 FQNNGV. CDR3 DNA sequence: TGTGCCAGCAGCCGACGCGGGGGCTACAATGAGCAGTTCTTC. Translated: CASSRRGGYNEQFF.

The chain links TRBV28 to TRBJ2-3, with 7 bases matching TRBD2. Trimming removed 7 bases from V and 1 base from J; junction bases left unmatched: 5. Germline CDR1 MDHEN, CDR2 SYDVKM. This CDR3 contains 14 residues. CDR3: CASTYGLGTDTQYF. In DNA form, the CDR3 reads TGTGCCAGCACCTACGGACTAGGCACAGATACGCAGTATTTT.

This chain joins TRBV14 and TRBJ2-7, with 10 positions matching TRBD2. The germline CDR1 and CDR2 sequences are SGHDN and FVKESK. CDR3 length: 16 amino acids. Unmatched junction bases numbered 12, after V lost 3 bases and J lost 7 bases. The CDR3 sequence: CASSQARTSGPWEQYF. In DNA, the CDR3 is TGTGCCAGCAGCCAGGCCCGGACTAGCGGCCCGTGGGAGCAGTACTTC.

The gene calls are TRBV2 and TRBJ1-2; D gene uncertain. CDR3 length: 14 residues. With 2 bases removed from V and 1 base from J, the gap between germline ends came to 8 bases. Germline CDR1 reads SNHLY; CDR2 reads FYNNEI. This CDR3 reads CASSESADNYGYTF. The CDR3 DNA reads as TGTGCCAGCAGTGAATCTGCAGATAACTATGGCTACACCTTC.

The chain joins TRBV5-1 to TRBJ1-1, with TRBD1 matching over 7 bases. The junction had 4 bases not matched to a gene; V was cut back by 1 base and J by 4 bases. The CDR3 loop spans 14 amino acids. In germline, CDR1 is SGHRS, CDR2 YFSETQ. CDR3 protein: CASSLSGGGTEAFF. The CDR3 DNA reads TGCGCCAGCAGCTTGTCAGGGGGTGGCACTGAAGCTTTCTTT.

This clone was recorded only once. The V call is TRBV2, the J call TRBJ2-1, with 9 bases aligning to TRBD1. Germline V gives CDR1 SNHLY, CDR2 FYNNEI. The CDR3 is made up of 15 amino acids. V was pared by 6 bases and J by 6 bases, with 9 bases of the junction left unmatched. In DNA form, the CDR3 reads TGTGCCAGCAGCTGGACAGGGGTTGTTGGCAATGAGCAGTTCTTC. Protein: CASSWTGVVGNEQFF.

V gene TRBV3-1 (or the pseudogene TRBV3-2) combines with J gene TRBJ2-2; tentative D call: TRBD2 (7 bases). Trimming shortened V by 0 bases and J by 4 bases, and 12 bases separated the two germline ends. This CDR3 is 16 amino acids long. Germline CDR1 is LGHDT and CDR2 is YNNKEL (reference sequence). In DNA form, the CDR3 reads TGTGCCAGCAGCCAAGAGGGGGGCGGGGGCACCGGGGAGCTGTTTTTT. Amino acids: CASSQEGGGGTGELFF.

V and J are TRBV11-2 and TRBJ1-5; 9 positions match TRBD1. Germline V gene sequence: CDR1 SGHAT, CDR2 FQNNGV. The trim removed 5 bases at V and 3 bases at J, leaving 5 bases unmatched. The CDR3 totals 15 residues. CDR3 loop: CASSEDRGNNQPQHF. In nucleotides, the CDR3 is TGTGCCAGCAGCGAAGACAGGGGGAACAATCAGCCCCAGCATTTT. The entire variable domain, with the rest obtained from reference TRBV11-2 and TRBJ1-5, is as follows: EAGVAQSPRYKIIEKRQSVAFWCNPISGHATLYWYQQILGQGPKLLIQFQNNGVVDDSQLPKDRFSAERLKGVDSTLKIQPAKLEDSAVYLCASSEDRGNNQPQHFGDGTRLSIL.

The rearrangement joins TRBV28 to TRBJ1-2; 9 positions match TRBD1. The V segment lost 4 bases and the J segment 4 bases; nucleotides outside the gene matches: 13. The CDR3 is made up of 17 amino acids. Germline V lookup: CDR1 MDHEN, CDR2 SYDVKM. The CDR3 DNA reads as TGTGCCAGCAGTTCCGGACAGGGGAATAGGGGGTCCTATGGCTACACCTTC. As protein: CASSSGQGNRGSYGYTF.

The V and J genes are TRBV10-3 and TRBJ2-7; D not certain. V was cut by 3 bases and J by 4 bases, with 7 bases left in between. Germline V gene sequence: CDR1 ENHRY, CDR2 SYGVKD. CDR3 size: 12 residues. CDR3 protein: CAISEQIYEQYF. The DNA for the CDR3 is TGTGCCATCAGTGAACAGATATACGAGCAGTACTTC.

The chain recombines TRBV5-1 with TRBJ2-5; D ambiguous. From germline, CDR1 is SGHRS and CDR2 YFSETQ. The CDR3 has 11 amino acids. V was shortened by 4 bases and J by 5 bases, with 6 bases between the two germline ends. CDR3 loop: CASSSAETQYF. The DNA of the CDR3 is TGCGCCAGCAGCAGTGCGGAGACCCAGTACTTC.

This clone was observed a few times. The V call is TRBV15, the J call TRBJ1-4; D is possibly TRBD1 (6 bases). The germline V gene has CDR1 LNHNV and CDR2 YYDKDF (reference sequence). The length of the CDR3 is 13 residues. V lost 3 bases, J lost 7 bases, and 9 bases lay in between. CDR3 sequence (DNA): TGTGCCACCAGCAGGGGGGCCCGTGAAAAACTGTTTTTT. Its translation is CATSRGAREKLFF. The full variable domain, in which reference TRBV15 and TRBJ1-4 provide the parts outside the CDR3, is DAMVIQNPRYQVTQFGKPVTLSCSQTLNHNVMYWYQQKSSQAPKLLFHYYDKDFNNEADTPDNFQSRRPNTSFCFLDIRSPGLGDTAMYLCATSRGAREKLFFGSGTQLSVL.

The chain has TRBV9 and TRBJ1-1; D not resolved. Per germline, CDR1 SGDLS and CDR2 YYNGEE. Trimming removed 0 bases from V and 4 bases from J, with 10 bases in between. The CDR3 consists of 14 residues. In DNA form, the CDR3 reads TGTGCCAGCAGCGTAGACCCGGGGATCACTGAAGCTTTCTTT. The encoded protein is CASSVDPGITEAFF.

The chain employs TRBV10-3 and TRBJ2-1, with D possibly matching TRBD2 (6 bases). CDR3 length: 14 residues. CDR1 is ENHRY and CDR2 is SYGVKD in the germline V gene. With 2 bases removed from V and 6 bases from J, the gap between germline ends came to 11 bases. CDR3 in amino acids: CAISEAGLTNEQFF. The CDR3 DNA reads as TGTGCCATCAGTGAGGCGGGGTTAACCAATGAGCAGTTCTTC.

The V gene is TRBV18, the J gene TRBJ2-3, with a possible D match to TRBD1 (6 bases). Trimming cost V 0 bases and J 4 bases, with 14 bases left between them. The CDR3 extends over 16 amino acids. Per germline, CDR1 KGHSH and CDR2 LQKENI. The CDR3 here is CASSPPSPGASDTQYF. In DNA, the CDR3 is TGTGCCAGCTCACCACCGAGTCCAGGGGCTTCAGATACGCAGTATTTT.

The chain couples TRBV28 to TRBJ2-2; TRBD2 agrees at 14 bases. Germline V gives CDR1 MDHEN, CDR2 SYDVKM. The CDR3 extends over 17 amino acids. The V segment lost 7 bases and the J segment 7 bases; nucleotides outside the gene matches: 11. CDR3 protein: CASKPTGTSGGGGELFF. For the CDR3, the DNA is TGTGCCAGCAAACCCACCGGGACTAGCGGGGGAGGCGGGGAGCTGTTTTTT.

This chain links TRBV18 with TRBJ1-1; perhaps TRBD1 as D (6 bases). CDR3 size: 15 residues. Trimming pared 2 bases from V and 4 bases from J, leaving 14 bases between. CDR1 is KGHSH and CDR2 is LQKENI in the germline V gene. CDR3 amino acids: CASSPFRGTGTEAFF. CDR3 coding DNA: TGTGCCAGCTCACCATTTAGGGGGACGGGCACTGAAGCTTTCTTT.

The CDR3 region is CASSSQTVQPQHF. CDR3 DNA sequence: TGCGCCAGCAGTTCACAGACAGTTCAGCCCCAGCATTTT. The chain joins TRBV10-2 to TRBJ1-5, with D possibly matching TRBD1 (5 bases). Looked up from germline, CDR1 is WSHSY and CDR2 is SAAADI. The V gene lost 5 bases and the J gene lost 6 bases, with 11 bases spanning the gap. CDR3 length: 13 residues.

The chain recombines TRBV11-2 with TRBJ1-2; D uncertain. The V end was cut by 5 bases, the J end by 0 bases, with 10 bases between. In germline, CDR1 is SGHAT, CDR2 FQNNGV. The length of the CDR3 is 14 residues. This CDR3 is CASSPNFANYGYTF. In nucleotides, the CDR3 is TGTGCCAGCAGCCCAAACTTCGCTAACTATGGCTACACCTTC.